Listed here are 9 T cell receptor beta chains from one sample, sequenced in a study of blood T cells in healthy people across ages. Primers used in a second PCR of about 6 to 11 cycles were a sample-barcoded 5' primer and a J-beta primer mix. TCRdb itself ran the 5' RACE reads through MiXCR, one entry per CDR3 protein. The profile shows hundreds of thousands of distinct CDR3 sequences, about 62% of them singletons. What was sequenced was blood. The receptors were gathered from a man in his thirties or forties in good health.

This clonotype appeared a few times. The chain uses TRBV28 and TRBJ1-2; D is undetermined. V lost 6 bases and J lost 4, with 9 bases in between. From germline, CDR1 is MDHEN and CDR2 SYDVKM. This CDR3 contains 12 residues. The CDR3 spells CASREGFYGYTF. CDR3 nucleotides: TGTGCCAGCAGGGAGGGTTTCTATGGCTACACCTTC.

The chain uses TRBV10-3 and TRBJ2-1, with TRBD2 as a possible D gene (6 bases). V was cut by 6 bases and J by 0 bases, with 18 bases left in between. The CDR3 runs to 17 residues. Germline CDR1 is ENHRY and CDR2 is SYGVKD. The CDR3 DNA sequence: TGTGCCATCAGCGGGCAGGAGGGGTGGGGCTCCTACAATGAGCAGTTCTTC. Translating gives CAISGQEGWGSYNEQFF.

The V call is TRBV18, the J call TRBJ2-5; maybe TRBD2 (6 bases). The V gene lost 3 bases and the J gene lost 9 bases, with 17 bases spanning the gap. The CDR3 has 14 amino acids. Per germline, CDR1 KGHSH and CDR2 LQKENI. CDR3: CASSPGLSAEAQYF. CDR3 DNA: TGTGCCAGCTCACCGGGACTCTCGGCGGAGGCCCAGTACTTC.

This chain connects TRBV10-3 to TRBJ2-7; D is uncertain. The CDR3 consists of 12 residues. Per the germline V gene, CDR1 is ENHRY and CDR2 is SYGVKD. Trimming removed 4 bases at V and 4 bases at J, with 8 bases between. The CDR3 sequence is CAISGSPYEQYF. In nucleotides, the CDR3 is TGTGCCATCAGTGGATCACCGTACGAGCAGTACTTC.

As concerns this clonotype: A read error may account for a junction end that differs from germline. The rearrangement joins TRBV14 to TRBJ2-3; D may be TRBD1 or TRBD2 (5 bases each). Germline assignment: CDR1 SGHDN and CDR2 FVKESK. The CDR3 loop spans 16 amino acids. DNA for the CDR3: TGTGCCAGCAGTACGACGGGACGGCTTTCCACAGATATGCAGTATTTT. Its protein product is CASSTTGRLSTDMQYF.

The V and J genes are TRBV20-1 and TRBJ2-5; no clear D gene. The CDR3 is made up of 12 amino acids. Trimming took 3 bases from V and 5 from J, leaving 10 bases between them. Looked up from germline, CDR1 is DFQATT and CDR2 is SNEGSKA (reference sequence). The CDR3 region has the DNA TGCAGTGCTAGTGCCCGGACGGAGACCCAGTACTTC. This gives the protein CSASARTETQYF.

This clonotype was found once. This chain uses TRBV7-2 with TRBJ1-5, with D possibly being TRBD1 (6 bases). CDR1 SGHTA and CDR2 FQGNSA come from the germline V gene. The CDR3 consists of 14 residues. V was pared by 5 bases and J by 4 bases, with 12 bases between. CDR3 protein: CASSPVGGNQPQHF. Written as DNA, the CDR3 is TGTGCCAGCAGCCCAGTAGGGGGAAATCAGCCCCAGCATTTT.

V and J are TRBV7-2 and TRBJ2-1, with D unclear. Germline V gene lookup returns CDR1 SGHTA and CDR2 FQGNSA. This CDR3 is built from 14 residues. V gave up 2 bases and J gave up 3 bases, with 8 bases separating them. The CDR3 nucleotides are TGTGCCAGCAGCTTACCGGAGTACTACAATGAGCAGTTCTTC. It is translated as CASSLPEYYNEQFF.

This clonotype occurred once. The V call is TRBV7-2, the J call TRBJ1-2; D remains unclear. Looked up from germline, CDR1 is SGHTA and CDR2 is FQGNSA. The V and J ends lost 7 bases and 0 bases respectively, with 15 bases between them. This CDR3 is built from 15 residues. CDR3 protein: CASTIGRRTNYGYTF. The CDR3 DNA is TGTGCCAGCACGATAGGGCGAAGGACTAACTATGGCTACACCTTC.